This T cell receptor beta chain was found in a study of control samples from healthy donors and cancer patients. TCRdb keeps only in-frame clones here, not all; method: immunoSEQ multiplex PCR. The repertoire holds nearly 200,000 clones, roughly nine tenths seen once, with approximately 1.8% in the top ten. Sequenced sample: blood. The source of this sequence is a man aged 30 to 39 in good health.

The CDR3 here is CASSQGGRSGNTIYF. CDR3 nucleotide sequence: TGTGCCAGCAGCCAAGGTGGGCGATCTGGAAACACCATATATTTT. The chain couples TRBV3-1 (or the pseudogene TRBV3-2) to TRBJ1-3; D is ambiguous. This CDR3 comprises 15 residues. Germline V gene lookup returns CDR1 LGHDT and CDR2 YNNKEL (reference sequence). V was trimmed by 1 base and J by 1 base, leaving 8 bases between them.